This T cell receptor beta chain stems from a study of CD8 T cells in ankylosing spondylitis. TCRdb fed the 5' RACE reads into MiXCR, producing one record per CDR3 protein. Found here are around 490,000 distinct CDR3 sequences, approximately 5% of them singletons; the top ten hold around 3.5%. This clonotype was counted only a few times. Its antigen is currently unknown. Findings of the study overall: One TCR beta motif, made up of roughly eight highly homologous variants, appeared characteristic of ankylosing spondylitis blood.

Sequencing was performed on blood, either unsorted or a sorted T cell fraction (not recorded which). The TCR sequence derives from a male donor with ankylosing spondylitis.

The CDR3 reads CASSEGTTSTDTQYF. The CDR3 DNA follows: TGTGCCAGCAGTGAAGGGACAACTAGCACAGATACGCAGTATTTT. V is TRBV2 and J is TRBJ2-3, with a weak D call TRBD1 (5 bases). V gave up 1 base and J gave up 0 bases, with 8 bases separating them. CDR3 size: 15 residues. Germline assignment: CDR1 SNHLY and CDR2 FYNNEI.